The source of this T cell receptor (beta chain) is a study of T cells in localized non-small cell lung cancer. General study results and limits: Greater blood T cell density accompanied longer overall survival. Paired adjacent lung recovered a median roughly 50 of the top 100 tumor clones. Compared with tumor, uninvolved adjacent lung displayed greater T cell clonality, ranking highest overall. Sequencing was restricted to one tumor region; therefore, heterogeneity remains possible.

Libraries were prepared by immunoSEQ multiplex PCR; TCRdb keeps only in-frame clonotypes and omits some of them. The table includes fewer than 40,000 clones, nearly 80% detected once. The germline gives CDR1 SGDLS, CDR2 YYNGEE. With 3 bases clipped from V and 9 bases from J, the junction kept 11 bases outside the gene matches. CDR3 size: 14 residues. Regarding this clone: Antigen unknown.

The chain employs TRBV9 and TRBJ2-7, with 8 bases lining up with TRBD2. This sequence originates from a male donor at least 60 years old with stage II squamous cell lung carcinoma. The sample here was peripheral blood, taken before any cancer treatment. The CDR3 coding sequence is TGTGCCAGCAGCGCTACCCGGACTAGCAGAGTGCAGTACTTC. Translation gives CASSATRTSRVQYF.